This TCR beta chain was captured by sequencing in a study of Ad26.COV2.S vaccination and SARS-CoV-2 variants. Worth noting for this clone: The antigen is unknown.

Produced via immunoSEQ multiplex PCR; TCRdb's table is partial and in-frame only. The sample lists over 400,000 clones; about nine tenths were seen once. V was clipped by 6 bases and J by 4 bases; unmatched bases: 11. CDR1 and CDR2 from the germline V gene are SGHAT and FQNNGV. The CDR3 extends over 16 amino acids. General study findings and limits: After vaccination, substantial breadth of spike-specific CD8+ and CD4+ responses was reported.

Specified treatment: roughly 18 received Ad26.COV2.S at low or high dose, single or two shots; roughly five received placebo; per-sample allocation not given. Each sample was drawn 63 days after the first injection (of vaccine or placebo). The starting material was peripheral blood, obtained in a trial of Ad26.COV2.S vaccine versus placebo. The V gene is TRBV11-2, the J gene TRBJ2-2; 7 nucleotides align to TRBD1. This sequence was found in a person aged 18-60 years who received the Ad26.COV2.S COVID-19 vaccine or a placebo. Written as DNA, the CDR3 is TGTGCCAGCAGATCCTACAGGGGCCCACTCACCGGGGAGCTGTTTTTT. Protein: CASRSYRGPLTGELFF.